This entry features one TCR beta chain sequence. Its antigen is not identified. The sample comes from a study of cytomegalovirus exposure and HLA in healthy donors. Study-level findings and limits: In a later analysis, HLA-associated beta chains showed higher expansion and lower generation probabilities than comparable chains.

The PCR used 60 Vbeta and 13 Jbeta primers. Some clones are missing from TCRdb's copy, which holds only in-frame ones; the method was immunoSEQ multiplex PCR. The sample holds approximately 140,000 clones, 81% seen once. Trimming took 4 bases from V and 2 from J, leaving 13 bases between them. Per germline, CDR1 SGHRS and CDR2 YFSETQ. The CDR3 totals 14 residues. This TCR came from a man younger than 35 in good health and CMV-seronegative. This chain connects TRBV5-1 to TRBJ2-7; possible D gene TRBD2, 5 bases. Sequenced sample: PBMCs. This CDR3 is CASSVGSGTYEQYF. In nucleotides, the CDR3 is TGCGCCAGCAGCGTGGGGAGTGGTACCTACGAGCAGTACTTC.